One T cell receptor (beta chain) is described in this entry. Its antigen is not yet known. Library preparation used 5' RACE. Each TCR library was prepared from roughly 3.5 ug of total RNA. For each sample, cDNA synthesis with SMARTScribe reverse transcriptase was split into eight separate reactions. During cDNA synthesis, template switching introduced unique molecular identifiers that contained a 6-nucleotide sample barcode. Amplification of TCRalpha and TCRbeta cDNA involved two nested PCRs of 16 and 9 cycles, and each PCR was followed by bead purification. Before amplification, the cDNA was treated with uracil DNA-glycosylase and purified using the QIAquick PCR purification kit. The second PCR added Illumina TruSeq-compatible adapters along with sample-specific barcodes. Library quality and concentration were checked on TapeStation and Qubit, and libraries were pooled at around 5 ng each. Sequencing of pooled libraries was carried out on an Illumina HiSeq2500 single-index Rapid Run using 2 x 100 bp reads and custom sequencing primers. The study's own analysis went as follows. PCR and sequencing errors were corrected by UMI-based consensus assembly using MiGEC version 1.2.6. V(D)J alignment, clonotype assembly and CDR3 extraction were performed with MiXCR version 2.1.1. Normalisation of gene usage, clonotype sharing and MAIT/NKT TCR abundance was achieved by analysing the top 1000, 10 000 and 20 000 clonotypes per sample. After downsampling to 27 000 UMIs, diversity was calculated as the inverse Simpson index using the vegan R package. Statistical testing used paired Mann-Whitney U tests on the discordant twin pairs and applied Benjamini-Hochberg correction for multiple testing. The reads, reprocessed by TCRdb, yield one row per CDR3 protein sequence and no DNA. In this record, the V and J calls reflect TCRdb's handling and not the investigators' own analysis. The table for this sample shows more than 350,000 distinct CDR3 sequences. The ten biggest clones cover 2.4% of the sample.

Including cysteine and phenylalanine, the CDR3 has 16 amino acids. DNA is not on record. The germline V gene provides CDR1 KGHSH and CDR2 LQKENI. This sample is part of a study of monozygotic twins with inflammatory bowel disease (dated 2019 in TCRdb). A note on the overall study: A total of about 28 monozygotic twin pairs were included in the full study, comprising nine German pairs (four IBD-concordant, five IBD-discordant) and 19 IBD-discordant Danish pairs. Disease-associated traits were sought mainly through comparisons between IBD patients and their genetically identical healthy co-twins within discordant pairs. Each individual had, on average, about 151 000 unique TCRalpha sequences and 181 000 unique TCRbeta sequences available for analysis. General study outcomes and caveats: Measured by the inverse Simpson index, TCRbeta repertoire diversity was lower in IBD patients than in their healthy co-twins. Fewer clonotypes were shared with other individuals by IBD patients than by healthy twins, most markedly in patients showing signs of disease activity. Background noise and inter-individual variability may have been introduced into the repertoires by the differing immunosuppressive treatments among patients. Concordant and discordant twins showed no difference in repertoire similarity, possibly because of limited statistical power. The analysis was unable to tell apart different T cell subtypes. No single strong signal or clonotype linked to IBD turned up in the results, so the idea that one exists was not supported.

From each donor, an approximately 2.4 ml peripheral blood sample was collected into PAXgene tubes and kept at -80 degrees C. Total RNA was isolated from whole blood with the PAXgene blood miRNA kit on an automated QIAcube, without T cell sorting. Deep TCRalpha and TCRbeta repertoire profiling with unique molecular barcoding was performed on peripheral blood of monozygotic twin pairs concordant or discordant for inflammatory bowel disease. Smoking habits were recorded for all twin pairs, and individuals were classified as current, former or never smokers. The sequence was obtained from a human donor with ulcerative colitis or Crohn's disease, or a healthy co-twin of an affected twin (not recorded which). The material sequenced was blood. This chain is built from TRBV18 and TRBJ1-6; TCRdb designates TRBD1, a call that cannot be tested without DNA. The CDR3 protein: CASSPGDLSYNSPLHF.